This T cell receptor (beta chain) originates from a study of cytomegalovirus exposure and HLA in healthy donors. About this clone itself: Its antigen remains unidentified.

Using immunoSEQ multiplex PCR, the repertoire was profiled, and TCRdb retains in-frame clones only, with some absent. The data contain fewer than 200,000 clones, approximately 96% of them seen just once; the ten biggest clones take up about 0.89%. With 0 bases removed from V and 1 base from J, the gap between germline ends came to 8 bases. CDR1 and CDR2 from the germline V gene are SGHRS and YFSETQ. The CDR3 is 16 amino acids. Broader study findings: Reports indicated that the classifier achieved high specificity and sensitivity in diagnosing cytomegalovirus status. Many donors carried some public TCRs, although rarity characterized most TCR sequences.

This receptor was identified in a woman aged 18 to 35 in good health and CMV-seronegative. V is TRBV5-1 and J is TRBJ1-6; D not certain. Sequencing was carried out using PBMCs. The CDR3: CASSLEFSSYNSPLHF. The CDR3 DNA reads as TGCGCCAGCAGCTTGGAGTTTAGTTCCTATAATTCACCCCTCCACTTT.